A single sample gave rise to the 9 T cell receptor beta chains below, sequenced in a study of cytomegalovirus exposure and HLA in healthy donors. PCR employed 60 Vbeta and 13 Jbeta primers. Assay: immunoSEQ multiplex PCR; the TCRdb copy retains only in-frame clones and omits some. The repertoire consists of about 170,000 clones, with 65% to 90% occurring once and the leading ten covering less than 2.5%. Material for sequencing was PBMCs. These receptors were collected from a male donor in good health and CMV-seronegative.

This sequence joins TRBV5-4 and TRBJ2-1; D may be TRBD1 (5 bases). Trimming took off 0 bases at V and 9 bases at J, with 7 bases between the two ends. The V gene's germline CDR1 is SGHNT and CDR2 YYREEE (reference sequence). The CDR3 sequence is 12 residues long. CDR3 sequence reads: CASSLGQSEQFF. In DNA, the CDR3 is TGTGCCAGCAGCTTGGGACAGTCTGAGCAGTTCTTC. Using reference TRBV5-4 and TRBJ2-1 for the parts outside the CDR3, the full variable domain is ETGVTQSPTHLIKTRGQQVTLRCSSQSGHNTVSWYQQALGQGPQFIFQYYREEENGRGNFPPRFSGLQFPNYSSELNVNALELDDSALYLCASSLGQSEQFFGPGTRLTVL.

The chain has TRBV4-1 and TRBJ1-2; TRBD1 matches at 7 bases. This CDR3 has 14 amino acids. J was trimmed by 3 bases and V by 4 bases; bases with no gene match: 5. Germline lookup yields CDR1 MGHRA and CDR2 YSYEKL. This CDR3 is CASSPVTGDYGYTF. CDR3 sequence (DNA): TGCGCCAGCAGCCCCGTCACAGGGGACTATGGCTACACCTTC.

V usage is TRBV2 and J usage is TRBJ1-1, with a possible D match to TRBD1 (5 bases). V was cut by 9 bases and J by 3 bases, with 11 bases left in between. CDR3 length equals 12 residues. The germline gives CDR1 SNHLY, CDR2 FYNNEI. The CDR3, as DNA: TGTGCCAGTGAGGGGAGGGACACTGAAGCTTTCTTT. It encodes CASEGRDTEAFF. Looking up the rest from reference TRBV2 and TRBJ1-1 gives the full variable domain: EPEVTQTPSHQVTQMGQEVILRCVPISNHLYFYWYRQILGQKVEFLVSFYNNEISEKSEIFDDQFSVERPDGSNFTLKIRSTKLEDSAMYFCASEGRDTEAFFGQGTRLTVV.

This clone appeared once. The chain joins TRBV5-1 to TRBJ2-2; 8 bases line up with TRBD1. The CDR3 has 15 amino acids. The junction had 6 bases not matched to a gene; V was cut back by 3 bases and J by 5 bases. Looked up from germline, CDR1 is SGHRS and CDR2 is YFSETQ. CDR3 residues: CASSSFRGQTGELFF. The CDR3 DNA follows: TGCGCCAGCAGCTCCTTCAGGGGGCAGACCGGGGAGCTGTTTTTT.

The V gene is TRBV5-1, the J gene TRBJ2-5, with TRBD1 as a possible D gene (5 bases). In germline, CDR1 is SGHRS, CDR2 YFSETQ. V was cut by 4 bases and J by 5 bases, with 12 bases left in between. This CDR3 is 13 amino acids long. CDR3 region: CASSREGVETQYF. As DNA, the CDR3 is TGCGCCAGCAGCAGGGAAGGGGTCGAGACCCAGTACTTC. Full variable domain (missing parts from reference TRBV5-1 and TRBJ2-5): KAGVTQTPRYLIKTRGQQVTLSCSPISGHRSVSWYQQTPGQGLQFLFEYFSETQRNKGNFPGRFSGRQFSNSRSEMNVSTLELGDSALYLCASSREGVETQYFGPGTRLLVL.

V is TRBV15 and J is TRBJ1-3; D gene ambiguous. Germline CDR1 LNHNV, CDR2 YYDKDF (reference sequence). V gave up 0 bases and J gave up 7 bases, with 13 bases separating them. This CDR3 has 15 amino acids. This CDR3 is CATSRDRGLGNTIYF. CDR3 coding DNA: TGTGCCACCAGCAGAGATCGGGGATTGGGGAACACCATATATTTT.

The rearrangement links TRBV2 to TRBJ2-3; tentatively, D is TRBD1 (5 bases). Trimming removed 6 bases from V and 1 base from J, with 14 bases in between. The CDR3 has 15 residues. Germline V lookup: CDR1 SNHLY, CDR2 FYNNEI. The CDR3 DNA is TGTGCCAGCAGACAAATTGGGGCTGGCACAGATACGCAGTATTTT. This encodes CASRQIGAGTDTQYF. Variable domain in full (rest from reference TRBV2 and TRBJ2-3): EPEVTQTPSHQVTQMGQEVILRCVPISNHLYFYWYRQILGQKVEFLVSFYNNEISEKSEIFDDQFSVERPDGSNFTLKIRSTKLEDSAMYFCASRQIGAGTDTQYFGPGTRLTVL.

This clone was counted between two and nine times. V gene TRBV5-4 combines with J gene TRBJ2-3; TRBD1 is a possible D gene (5 bases). Germline values: CDR1 SGHNT, CDR2 YYREEE (reference sequence). The CDR3 extends over 14 amino acids. V was pared by 3 bases and J by 3 bases, with 11 bases between. CDR3 loop: CASSSQDLTDTQYF. The CDR3 DNA follows: TGTGCCAGCAGCTCACAGGATTTAACAGATACGCAGTATTTT. The variable domain in full, completed from reference TRBV5-4 and TRBJ2-3, reads ETGVTQSPTHLIKTRGQQVTLRCSSQSGHNTVSWYQQALGQGPQFIFQYYREEENGRGNFPPRFSGLQFPNYSSELNVNALELDDSALYLCASSSQDLTDTQYFGPGTRLTVL.

This chain links TRBV7-9 with TRBJ1-1; the D gene is possibly TRBD1 (5 bases). The V gene lost 1 base and the J gene lost 4 bases, with 10 bases spanning the gap. This CDR3 is built from 14 residues. Germline V lookup: CDR1 SEHNR, CDR2 FQNEAQ (reference sequence). The CDR3 loop reads CASSLDPGPTEAFF. DNA of the CDR3: TGTGCCAGCAGCTTAGACCCAGGGCCCACTGAAGCTTTCTTT.